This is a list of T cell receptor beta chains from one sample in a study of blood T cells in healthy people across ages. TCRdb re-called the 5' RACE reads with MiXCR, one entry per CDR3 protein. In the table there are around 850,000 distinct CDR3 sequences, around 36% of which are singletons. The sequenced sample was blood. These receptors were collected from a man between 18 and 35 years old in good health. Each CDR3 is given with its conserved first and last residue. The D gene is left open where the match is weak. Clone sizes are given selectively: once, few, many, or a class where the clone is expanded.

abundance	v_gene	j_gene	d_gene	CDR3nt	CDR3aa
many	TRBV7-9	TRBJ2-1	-	TGTGCCAGCAGCTCCCCTACGGCTCCACAGAGCTCCTACAATGAGCAGTTCTTC	CASSSPTAPQSSYNEQFF
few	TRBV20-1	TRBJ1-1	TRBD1	TGCAGTGCTAGAAAGGGACAGGGCCCCGAAGCTTTCTTT	CSARKGQGPEAFF
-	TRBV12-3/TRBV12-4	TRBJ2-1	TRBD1	TGTGCCAGCAGTGTGGACAGGGTCAATGAGCAGTTCTTC	CASSVDRVNEQFF
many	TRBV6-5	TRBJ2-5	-	TGTGCCAGCAGTTCTCGACATTACCAAGAGACCCAGTACTTC	CASSSRHYQETQYF
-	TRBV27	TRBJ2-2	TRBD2	TGTGCCAGCGGGGGGGTGAACACCGGGGAGCTGTTTTTT	CASGGVNTGELFF
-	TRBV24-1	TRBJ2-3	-	TGTGCCACCAGTGACCCCCACACAGATACGCAGTATTTT	CATSDPHTDTQYF
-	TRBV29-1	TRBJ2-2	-	TGCAGCGTTGAGGAAGGGGGGATCACCGGGGAGCTGTTTTTT	CSVEEGGITGELFF
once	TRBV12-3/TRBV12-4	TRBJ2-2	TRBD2	TGTGCCAGCAGTTTCGTACTAGCGGGGGGGCTAAGGAACACCGGGGAGCTGTTTTTT	CASSFVLAGGLRNTGELFF
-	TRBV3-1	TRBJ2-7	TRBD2	TGTGCCAGCAGCCTAGCGGGAGGTAGTCGCGAGCAGTACTTC	CASSLAGGSREQYF
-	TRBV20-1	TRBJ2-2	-	TGCAGTGCTGCCCCTCCGGGACCCAACACCGGGGAGCTGTTTTTT	CSAAPPGPNTGELFF
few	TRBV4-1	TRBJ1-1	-	TGCGCCAGCAGCCAAGCTAGCCCCGGACGGCCATTTATGAACACTGAAGCTTTCTTT	CASSQASPGRPFMNTEAFF
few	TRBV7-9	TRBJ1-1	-	TGTGCCAGCAGCTCAGGCGTCAGTTACTCTGAAGCTTTCTTT	CASSSGVSYSEAFF
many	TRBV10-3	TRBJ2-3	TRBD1	TGTGCCATCAGTGAGTCGCCTGGGACAGTTAGCACAGATACGCAGTATTTT	CAISESPGTVSTDTQYF
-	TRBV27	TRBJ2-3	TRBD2	TGTGCCAGCAGTCCCCTCAGGAGCGGGGGGCCGGATACGCAGTATTTT	CASSPLRSGGPDTQYF
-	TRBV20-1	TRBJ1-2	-	TGCAGTGCTAGAGATCCGAAGGACCCTACGGGCTACACCTTC	CSARDPKDPTGYTF
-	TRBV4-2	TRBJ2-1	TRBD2	TGTGCCAGCAGCCAAGATCCTAGCGGGGGGAGCAATGAGCAGTTCTTC	CASSQDPSGGSNEQFF
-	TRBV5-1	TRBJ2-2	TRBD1	TGCGCCAGCAGCCCCTCGGGACAGGCGAACACCGGGGAGCTGTTTTTT	CASSPSGQANTGELFF
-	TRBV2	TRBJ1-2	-	TGTGCCAGCCCGGACGGACACTATGGCTACACCTTC	CASPDGHYGYTF
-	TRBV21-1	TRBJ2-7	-	TGTGCCAGCAAGCCGTATAGGGGGAGCCTCCTCGAGCAGTACTTC	CASKPYRGSLLEQYF
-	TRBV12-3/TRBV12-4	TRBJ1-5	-	TGTGCCAGCAACCCGGACGGGGCTCGTCAGCCCCAGCATTTT	CASNPDGARQPQHF
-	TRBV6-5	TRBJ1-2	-	TGTGTCAGCAGGAGGACAGATGTCTATGGCTACACCTTC	CVSRRTDVYGYTF
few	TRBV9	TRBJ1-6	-	TGTGCCAGCAGCGTAGGAGGTACTCCTAATTCACCCCTCCACTTT	CASSVGGTPNSPLHF
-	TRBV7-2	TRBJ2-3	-	TGTGCCAGCAACCACGCCGGAGAAAGCACAGATACGCAGTATTTT	CASNHAGESTDTQYF
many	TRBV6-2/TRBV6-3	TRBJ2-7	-	TGTGCCAGCAGTTACGGCGGCCTCTACGAGCAGTACTTC	CASSYGGLYEQYF
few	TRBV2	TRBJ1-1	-	TGTGCCAGCAAAACAGACCCCAGCACTGAAGCTTTCTTT	CASKTDPSTEAFF